The 26 T cell receptor beta chains reported below all come from one sample, sequenced in a study of T cells in Graves' hyperthyroidism and ophthalmopathy. Amplification yielded TCR beta CDR3 regions, with RNA transcripts as the source. The TCR CDR3 first-round RT-PCR relied on the HTBI primer set. TCRdb recomputed calls from the multiplex PCR reads with MiXCR, one row per CDR3 protein. The table has a few hundred thousand distinct CDR3 sequences, 14% seen once. Material for sequencing was blood. These receptors all come from a woman younger than 45 with Graves' hyperthyroidism that later progressed to Graves' ophthalmopathy.

The sample holds many counts of this clonotype. The chain links TRBV30 to TRBJ2-2; D uncertain. Germline lookup yields CDR1 GTSNPN and CDR2 SVGIG (reference sequence). The CDR3 totals 12 residues. Trimming stripped 3 bases from V and 5 bases from J, with 7 bases between. In nucleotides, the CDR3 is TGTGCCTGGAGCATCAGGACCGGGGAGCTGTTTTTT. Its protein is CAWSIRTGELFF.

This clonotype was seen many times. The chain recombines TRBV11-2 with TRBJ2-2; 8 bases are a match to TRBD1. V trimming: 5 bases; J trimming: 1 base; junction bases outside the gene matches: 0. Germline CDR1 and CDR2: SGHAT and FQNNGV. The CDR3 covers 14 residues. DNA for the CDR3: TGTGCCAGCAGCGACAGGGGGAACACCGGGGAGCTGTTTTTT. Translated: CASSDRGNTGELFF.

This clonotype was detected a few times. The chain combines TRBV7-2 with TRBJ1-2, with a weak D call TRBD1 (6 bases). The V end lost 5 bases, the J end lost 4 bases, and 17 bases lay between the germline ends. The CDR3 is made up of 15 amino acids. The germline V gene has CDR1 SGHTA and CDR2 FQGNSA. CDR3 protein: CASSDAPGGSYGYTF. As DNA, the CDR3 is TGTGCCAGCAGCGATGCCCCCGGGGGCAGCTATGGCTACACCTTC.

This clonotype occurred a few times. V gene TRBV5-1 combines with J gene TRBJ1-1; TRBD1 might be the D (6 bases). Per the germline V gene, CDR1 is SGHRS and CDR2 is YFSETQ. V lost 3 bases, J lost 6 bases, and 9 bases lay in between. This CDR3 is built from 12 residues. CDR3 DNA sequence: TGCGCCAGCAGCTGGGGGGCGTCTGAAGCTTTCTTT. Residues: CASSWGASEAFF.

In this sample, this clonotype turned up many times. V is TRBV19 and J is TRBJ2-5, with unresolved D. The germline CDR1 and CDR2 sequences are LNHDA and SQIVND (reference sequence). The CDR3 has 16 amino acids. V was cut by 4 bases and J by 2 bases, with 17 bases left in between. CDR3 region: CASSNGPKGGQETQYF. The CDR3 DNA sequence: TGTGCCAGTAGTAACGGCCCAAAAGGTGGACAAGAGACCCAGTACTTC.

The chain employs TRBV5-1 and TRBJ2-1, with 13 bases matching TRBD2. Germline CDR1 is SGHRS and CDR2 is YFSETQ. This CDR3 is 19 amino acids long. The junction had 10 bases not matched to a gene; V was cut back by 4 bases and J by 0 bases. CDR3 sequence: CASSLTGTSGASSYNEQFF. Here the CDR3 DNA reads TGCGCCAGCAGCCTGACCGGGACTAGCGGGGCAAGCTCCTACAATGAGCAGTTCTTC.

This clonotype has ten or more counts. The chain couples TRBV5-1 to TRBJ2-7; D remains unclear. This CDR3 spans 12 amino acids. Trimming took off 2 bases at V and 3 bases at J, with 6 bases between the two ends. Germline loops: CDR1 SGHRS, CDR2 YFSETQ. The CDR3 DNA reads as TGCGCCAGCAGCTTCCCCGGCTACGAGCAGTACTTC. Its translation: CASSFPGYEQYF.

About this clonotype: This may be a read error, as it is one base from a much larger clone. The chain links TRBV28 to TRBJ1-2, with a possible D match to TRBD1 (5 bases). Trimming shortened V by 3 bases and J by 6 bases, and 14 bases separated the two germline ends. This CDR3 comprises 14 residues. Germline V CDR1 and CDR2: MDHEN, SYDVKM. The CDR3 here is CASSFSYWDHGYTF. DNA of the CDR3: TGTGCCAGCAGTTTCTCGTATTGGGACCATGGCTACACCTTC.

The sample holds many counts of this clonotype. The V call is TRBV12-3 or TRBV12-4, the J call TRBJ1-5; D is possibly TRBD1 (5 bases). The CDR3 has 17 residues. Trimming cost V 3 bases and J 3 bases, with 18 bases left between them. The CDR3 reads CASSFARTGHNNQPQHF. The CDR3 region has the DNA TGTGCCAGCAGTTTCGCGCGAACAGGCCACAACAATCAGCCCCAGCATTTT.

This clonotype was detected only a few times. The V and J genes are TRBV19 and TRBJ2-2; D remains ambiguous. The length of the CDR3 is 13 residues. Germline V CDR1 and CDR2: LNHDA, SQIVND (reference sequence). The V end was cut by 3 bases, the J end by 3 bases, with 5 bases between. The CDR3 sequence: CASSIGYTGELFF. CDR3 nucleotides: TGTGCCAGTAGTATCGGGTACACCGGGGAGCTGTTTTTT.

In its sample, this clonotype was seen many times. The V and J genes are TRBV11-2 and TRBJ2-4, with D perhaps assigned TRBD1 or TRBD2 (7 bases each). V was cut by 5 bases and J by 1 base, with 15 bases left in between. The CDR3 runs 16 residues. CDR1 is SGHAT and CDR2 is FQNNGV in the germline V gene. Here the CDR3 reads CASSPGGERAKNIQYF. The CDR3 nucleotides read TGTGCCAGCAGCCCAGGGGGGGAGAGGGCCAAAAACATTCAGTACTTC.

This clonotype showed up many times. The V and J genes are TRBV7-9 and TRBJ2-7; D unresolved. This CDR3 has 15 residues. Per the germline V gene, CDR1 is SEHNR and CDR2 is FQNEAQ (reference sequence). Trimming took 1 base from V and 0 from J, leaving 10 bases between them. CDR3 DNA sequence: TGTGCCAGCAGCTTAGTTGGCGTAACCTCCTACGAGCAGTACTTC. Its translation is CASSLVGVTSYEQYF.

The rearrangement joins TRBV7-8 to TRBJ1-1; D is unresolved. The germline V and J ends were trimmed by 2 bases and 0 bases, with 10 bases remaining between them. CDR3 length: 15 residues. CDR1 and CDR2 (germline): SGHVS, FQNEAQ. The CDR3 here is CASSLTVSLNTEAFF. The CDR3 nucleotides read TGTGCCAGCAGCTTAACGGTCAGCTTGAACACTGAAGCTTTCTTT.

At least ten counts were recorded for this clonotype. The chain carries TRBV24-1 and TRBJ2-3; 15 nucleotides match TRBD2. The CDR3 extends over 19 amino acids. The trim removed 3 bases at V and 2 bases at J, leaving 8 bases unmatched. The V gene's germline CDR1 is KGHDR and CDR2 SFDVKD. CDR3 region: CATSDRGTSGRKHTDTQYF. As DNA, the CDR3 is TGTGCCACCAGTGATCGGGGGACTAGCGGGAGGAAACACACAGATACGCAGTATTTT.

The table lists this clonotype with many counts. The chain links TRBV28 to TRBJ1-4; 7 positions match TRBD1. CDR1 is MDHEN and CDR2 is SYDVKM in the germline V gene. V was clipped by 6 bases and J by 4 bases; unmatched bases: 8. The CDR3 totals 15 residues. CDR3 residues: CASSPRRDSNEKLFF. The CDR3 bases are TGTGCCAGCAGCCCGAGGCGGGACAGTAATGAAAAACTGTTTTTT.

This chain joins TRBV20-1 and TRBJ2-5, with D perhaps TRBD2 (6 bases). The CDR3 has 13 amino acids. Trimming left V 5 bases short and J 5 bases short, with 15 bases between. CDR1 DFQATT and CDR2 SNEGSKA come from the germline V gene (reference sequence). The CDR3 nucleotides are TGCAGTGCTCCCTACGGGACTTGGGAGACCCAGTACTTC. As protein: CSAPYGTWETQYF.

This clonotype was counted many times. This chain connects TRBV2 to TRBJ2-1; D gene uncertain. The CDR3 extends over 12 amino acids. Deletions cut 4 bases from V and 5 bases from J, with 6 bases between. Germline lookup yields CDR1 SNHLY and CDR2 FYNNEI. CDR3 sequence: CASSVGHNEQFF. The CDR3 region has the DNA TGTGCCAGCAGTGTAGGGCACAATGAGCAGTTCTTC. The full variable domain, its missing parts supplied by reference TRBV2 and TRBJ2-1, is EPEVTQTPSHQVTQMGQEVILRCVPISNHLYFYWYRQILGQKVEFLVSFYNNEISEKSEIFDDQFSVERPDGSNFTLKIRSTKLEDSAMYFCASSVGHNEQFFGPGTRLTVL.

Many counts were recorded for this clonotype. The V and J genes are TRBV11-2 and TRBJ2-5; D is unresolved. CDR3 length equals 13 residues. V lost 4 bases, J lost 1 base, and 7 bases lay in between. Germline V gene lookup returns CDR1 SGHAT and CDR2 FQNNGV. CDR3 in DNA: TGTGCCAGCAGCTCAGTGACCCAAGAGACCCAGTACTTC. Amino acids: CASSSVTQETQYF. Variable domain in full (rest from reference TRBV11-2 and TRBJ2-5): EAGVAQSPRYKIIEKRQSVAFWCNPISGHATLYWYQQILGQGPKLLIQFQNNGVVDDSQLPKDRFSAERLKGVDSTLKIQPAKLEDSAVYLCASSSVTQETQYFGPGTRLLVL.

Ten or more counts support this clonotype. The V gene is TRBV3-1, the J gene TRBJ2-3; 8 nucleotides agree with TRBD2. V lost 4 bases and J lost 4; bases outside the gene matches: 7. The CDR3 contains 15 residues. In germline, CDR1 is LGHDT, CDR2 YNNKEL (reference sequence). CDR3 in amino acids: CASSPMTSVADTQYF. CDR3 nucleotides: TGTGCCAGCAGCCCAATGACTAGCGTGGCAGATACGCAGTATTTT.

This chain uses TRBV6-2 or TRBV6-3 with TRBJ1-6; no clear D. The CDR3 covers 14 residues. CDR1 and CDR2 (germline): MNHEY, SVGEGT. The ends were cut back, 8 bases at V and 11 bases at J, with 19 bases in the middle. CDR3: CASSSDGELAPLHF. CDR3 DNA: TGTGCCAGCTCTTCGGACGGAGAGTTGGCACCCCTCCACTTT.

The CDR3: CASSFLGRDVREQYF. Here the CDR3 DNA reads TGTGCCAGCAGTTTTCTCGGGCGGGACGTGCGAGAGCAGTACTTC. The rearrangement links TRBV28 to TRBJ2-7; maybe TRBD2 (6 bases). CDR3 length: 15 amino acids. CDR1 is MDHEN and CDR2 is SYDVKM in the germline V gene. V was pared by 3 bases and J by 7 bases, with 19 bases between. Full variable domain (outside the CDR3, taken from reference TRBV28 and TRBJ2-7): DVKVTQSSRYLVKRTGEKVFLECVQDMDHENMFWYRQDPGLGLRLIYFSYDVKMKEKGDIPEGYSVSREKKERFSLILESASTNQTSMYLCASSFLGRDVREQYFGPGTRLTVT.

This clonotype was recorded many times. The chain is built from TRBV6-1 and TRBJ2-7, with 7 bases lining up with TRBD1. V lost 1 base and J lost 2; bases outside the gene matches: 2. The germline V gene encodes CDR1 MNHNS and CDR2 SASEGT. The CDR3 extends over 14 amino acids. The CDR3: CASSEGQGAYEQYF. In DNA form, the CDR3 reads TGTGCCAGCAGTGAAGGACAGGGAGCCTACGAGCAGTACTTC.

This chain uses TRBV5-1 with TRBJ1-4; TRBD1 agrees at 9 bases. CDR3 length: 15 amino acids. The junction had 5 bases not matched to a gene; V was cut back by 3 bases and J by 5 bases. Germline V gives CDR1 SGHRS, CDR2 YFSETQ. CDR3 region: CASSWGTGSNEKLFF. The CDR3 bases are TGCGCCAGCAGCTGGGGGACAGGGTCGAATGAAAAACTGTTTTTT.

The table lists this clonotype with many counts. This chain links TRBV28 with TRBJ2-7, with TRBD2 identical over 13 bases. J was trimmed by 1 base and V by 6 bases; bases with no gene match: 0. Germline V gives CDR1 MDHEN, CDR2 SYDVKM. This CDR3 has 14 residues. In DNA form, the CDR3 reads TGTGCCAGCAGGGGACTAGCGGGATCCTACGAGCAGTACTTC. It encodes CASRGLAGSYEQYF.

In its sample, this clonotype was seen many times. The chain joins TRBV6-5 to TRBJ2-5, with a possible D match to TRBD2 (6 bases). Deletions cut 0 bases from V and 4 bases from J, with 12 bases between. Germline V gene data show CDR1 as MNHEY and CDR2 as SVGAGI. The CDR3 spans 15 residues. In nucleotides, the CDR3 is TGTGCCAGCAGTTACTCGTTTCGGGGGAGAGAGACCCAGTACTTC. As protein: CASSYSFRGRETQYF.

In this sample, this clonotype turned up a few times. This rearrangement joins TRBV19 to TRBJ1-2; 7 bases align to TRBD1. The length of the CDR3 is 13 residues. CDR1 LNHDA and CDR2 SQIVND come from the germline V gene (reference sequence). V was clipped by 10 bases and J by 4 bases; unmatched bases: 9. The CDR3 region is CATRQGGPYGYTF. The CDR3, as DNA: TGTGCCACCAGACAGGGAGGACCCTATGGCTACACCTTC.